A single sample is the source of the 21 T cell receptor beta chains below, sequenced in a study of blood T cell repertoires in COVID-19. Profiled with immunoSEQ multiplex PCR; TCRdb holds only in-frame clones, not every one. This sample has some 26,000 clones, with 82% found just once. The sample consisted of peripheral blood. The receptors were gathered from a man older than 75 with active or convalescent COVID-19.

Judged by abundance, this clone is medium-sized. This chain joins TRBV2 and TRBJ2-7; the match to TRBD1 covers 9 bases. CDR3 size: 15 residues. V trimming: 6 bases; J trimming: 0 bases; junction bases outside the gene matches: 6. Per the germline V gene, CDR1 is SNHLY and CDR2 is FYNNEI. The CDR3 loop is CASRYRDRASYEQYF. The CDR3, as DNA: TGTGCCAGCAGGTACCGGGACAGGGCCTCCTACGAGCAGTACTTC.

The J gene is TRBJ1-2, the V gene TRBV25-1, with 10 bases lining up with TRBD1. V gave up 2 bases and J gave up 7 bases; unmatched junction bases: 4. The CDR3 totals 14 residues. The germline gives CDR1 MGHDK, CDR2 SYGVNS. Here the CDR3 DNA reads TGTGCCAGCAGTGAAATTGGGACAGGGGCTGGCTACACCTTC. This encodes CASSEIGTGAGYTF.

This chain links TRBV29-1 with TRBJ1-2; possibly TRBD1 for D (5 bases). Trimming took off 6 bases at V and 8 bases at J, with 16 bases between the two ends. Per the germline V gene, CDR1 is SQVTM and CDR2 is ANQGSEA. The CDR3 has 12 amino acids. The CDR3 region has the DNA TGCAGCGTCTCCGAGGCGGGGGTCGGCTACACCTTC. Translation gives CSVSEAGVGYTF.

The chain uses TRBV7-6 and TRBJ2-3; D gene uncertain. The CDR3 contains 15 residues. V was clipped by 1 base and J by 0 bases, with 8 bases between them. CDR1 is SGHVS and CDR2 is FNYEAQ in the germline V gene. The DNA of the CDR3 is TGTGCCAGCAGCTTAGGGGCCACTAGCACAGATACGCAGTATTTT. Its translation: CASSLGATSTDTQYF.

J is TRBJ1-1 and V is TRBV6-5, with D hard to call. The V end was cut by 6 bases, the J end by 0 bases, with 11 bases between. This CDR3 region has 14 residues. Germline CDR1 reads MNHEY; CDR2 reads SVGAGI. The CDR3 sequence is CASREFLMNTEAFF. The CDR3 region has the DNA TGTGCCAGCAGGGAGTTTTTAATGAACACTGAAGCTTTCTTT.

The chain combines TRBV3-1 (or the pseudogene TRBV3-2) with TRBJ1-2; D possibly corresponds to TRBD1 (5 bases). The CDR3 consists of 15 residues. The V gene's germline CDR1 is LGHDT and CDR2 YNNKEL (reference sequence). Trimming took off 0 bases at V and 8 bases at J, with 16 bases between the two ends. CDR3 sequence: CASSQDLTRGGGYTF. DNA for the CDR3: TGTGCCAGCAGCCAAGATCTTACTAGGGGAGGAGGCTACACCTTC.

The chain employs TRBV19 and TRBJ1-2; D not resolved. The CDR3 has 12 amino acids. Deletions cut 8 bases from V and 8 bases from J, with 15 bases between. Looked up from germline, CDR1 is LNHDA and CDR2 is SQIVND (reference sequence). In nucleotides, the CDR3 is TGTGCCAGTCGTGTTGACGCGGGAGGCTACACCTTC. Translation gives CASRVDAGGYTF.

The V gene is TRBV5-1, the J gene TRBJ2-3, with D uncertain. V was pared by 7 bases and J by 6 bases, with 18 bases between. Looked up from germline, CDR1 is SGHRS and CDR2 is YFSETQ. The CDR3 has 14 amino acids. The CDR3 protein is CASGVSAARDTQYF. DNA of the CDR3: TGCGCCAGCGGCGTTTCGGCCGCCAGGGATACGCAGTATTTT.

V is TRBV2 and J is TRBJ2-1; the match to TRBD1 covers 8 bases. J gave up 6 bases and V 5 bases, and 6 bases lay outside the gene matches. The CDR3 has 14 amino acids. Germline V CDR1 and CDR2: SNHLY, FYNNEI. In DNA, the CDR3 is TGTGCCAGCAGTACCGAGACAGGGGTCAATGAGCAGTTCTTC. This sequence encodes CASSTETGVNEQFF.

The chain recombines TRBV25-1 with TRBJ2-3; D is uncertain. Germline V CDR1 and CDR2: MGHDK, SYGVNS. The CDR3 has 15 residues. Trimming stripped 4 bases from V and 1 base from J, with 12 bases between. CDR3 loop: CASSVEHPGTDTQYF. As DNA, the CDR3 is TGTGCCAGCAGTGTAGAGCACCCCGGCACAGATACGCAGTATTTT.

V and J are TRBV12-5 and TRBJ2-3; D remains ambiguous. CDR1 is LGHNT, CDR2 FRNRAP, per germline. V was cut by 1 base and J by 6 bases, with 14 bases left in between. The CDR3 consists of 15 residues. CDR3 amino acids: CASGLDKVPADTQYF. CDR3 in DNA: TGTGCTAGTGGTTTGGACAAGGTCCCAGCGGATACGCAGTATTTT.

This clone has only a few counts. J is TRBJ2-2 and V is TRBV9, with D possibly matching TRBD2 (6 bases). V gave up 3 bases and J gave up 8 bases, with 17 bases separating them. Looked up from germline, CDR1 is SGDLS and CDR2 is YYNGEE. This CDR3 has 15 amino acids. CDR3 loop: CASSAGQGGGGELFF. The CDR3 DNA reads TGTGCCAGCAGCGCGGGGCAGGGAGGAGGTGGGGAGCTGTTTTTT. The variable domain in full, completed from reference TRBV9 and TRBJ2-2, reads DSGVTQTPKHLITATGQRVTLRCSPRSGDLSVYWYQQSLDQGLQFLIQYYNGEERAKGNILERFSAQQFPDLHSELNLSSLELGDSALYFCASSAGQGGGGELFFGEGSRLTVL.

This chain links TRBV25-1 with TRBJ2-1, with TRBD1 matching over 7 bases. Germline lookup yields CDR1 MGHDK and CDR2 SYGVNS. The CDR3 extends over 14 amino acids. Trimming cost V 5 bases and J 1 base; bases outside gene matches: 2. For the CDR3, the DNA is TGTGCCAGCAGTTACAGGGGTTCCTACAATGAGCAGTTCTTC. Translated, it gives CASSYRGSYNEQFF.

The CDR3 sequence: CASSLPASGYTF. The CDR3, as DNA: TGTGCCAGCTCACTACCGGCCTCTGGCTACACCTTC. The gene calls are TRBV18 and TRBJ1-2; D unresolved. Trimming stripped 4 bases from V and 7 bases from J, with 10 bases between. The CDR3 length is 12 residues. Per germline, CDR1 KGHSH and CDR2 LQKENI. Using reference TRBV18 and TRBJ1-2 for the parts outside the CDR3, the full variable domain is NAGVMQNPRHLVRRRGQEARLRCSPMKGHSHVYWYRQLPEEGLKFMVYLQKENIIDESGMPKERFSAEFPKEGPSILRIQQVVRGDSAAYFCASSLPASGYTFGSGTRLTVV.

CDR3 coding DNA: TGTGCCAGCAGCTTACTAGGGAACACTGAAGCTTTCTTT. This translates into CASSLLGNTEAFF. The chain has TRBV7-9 and TRBJ1-1; D unclear. From germline, CDR1 is SEHNR and CDR2 FQNEAQ (reference sequence). Between the trimmed V and J ends, which lost 2 bases and 1 base, there was a span of 5 bases. The CDR3 has 13 amino acids.

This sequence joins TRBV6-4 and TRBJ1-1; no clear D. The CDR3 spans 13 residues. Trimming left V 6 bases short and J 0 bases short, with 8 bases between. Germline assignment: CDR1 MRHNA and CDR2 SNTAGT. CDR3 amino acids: CASSVQMNTEAFF. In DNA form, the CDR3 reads TGTGCCAGCAGCGTACAGATGAACACTGAAGCTTTCTTT.

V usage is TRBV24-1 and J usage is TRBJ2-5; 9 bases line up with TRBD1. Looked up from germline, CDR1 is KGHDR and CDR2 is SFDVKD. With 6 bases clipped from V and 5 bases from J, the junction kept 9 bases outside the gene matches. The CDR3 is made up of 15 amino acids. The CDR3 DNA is TGTGCCACCAGTCCGGCGGGACAGGGCCGGGAGACCCAGTACTTC. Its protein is CATSPAGQGRETQYF.

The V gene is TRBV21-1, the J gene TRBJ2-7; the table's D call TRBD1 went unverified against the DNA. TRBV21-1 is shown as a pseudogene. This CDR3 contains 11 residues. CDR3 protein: CASSKESVQYF. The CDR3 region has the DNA TGTGCCAGCAGCAAAGAATCAGTGCAGTACTTC.

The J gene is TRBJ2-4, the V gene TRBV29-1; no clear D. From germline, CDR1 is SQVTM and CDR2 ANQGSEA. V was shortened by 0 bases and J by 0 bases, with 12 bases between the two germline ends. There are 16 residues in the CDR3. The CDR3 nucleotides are TGCAGCGTTGAAGATCTGGCGGCCCGAGCCAAAAACATTCAGTACTTC. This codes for CSVEDLAARAKNIQYF.

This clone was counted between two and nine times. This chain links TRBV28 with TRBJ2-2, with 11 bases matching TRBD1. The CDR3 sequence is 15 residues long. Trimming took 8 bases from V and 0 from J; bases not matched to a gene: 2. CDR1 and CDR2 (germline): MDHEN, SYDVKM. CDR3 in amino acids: CASGGQGANTGELFF. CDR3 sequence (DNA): TGTGCCAGCGGGGGACAGGGGGCGAACACCGGGGAGCTGTTTTTT.

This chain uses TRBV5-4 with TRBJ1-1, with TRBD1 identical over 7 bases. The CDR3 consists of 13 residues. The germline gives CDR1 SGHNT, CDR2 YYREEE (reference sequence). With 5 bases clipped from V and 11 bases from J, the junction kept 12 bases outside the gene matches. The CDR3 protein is CASSFGQAQEAFF. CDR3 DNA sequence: TGTGCCAGCAGTTTCGGACAGGCTCAGGAGGCTTTCTTT. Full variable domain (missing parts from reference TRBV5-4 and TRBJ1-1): ETGVTQSPTHLIKTRGQQVTLRCSSQSGHNTVSWYQQALGQGPQFIFQYYREEENGRGNFPPRFSGLQFPNYSSELNVNALELDDSALYLCASSFGQAQEAFFGQGTRLTVV.